This TCR beta chain comes out of a study of response to subunit inactivated influenza vaccine. TCRdb reprocessed the RT-PCR reads via MiXCR and lists one record per CDR3 protein. The sample has around 570,000 distinct CDR3 sequences; 11% are singletons. These data were also reused for a study on T cells expressing NK-cell markers. That study reports: It was by 5'RACE template switching with UMIs that TCR beta cDNA was made. Of eight sequenced donors, seven were HCMV-seropositive and one HCMV-seronegative. For several experiments, T cell sorting was restricted to the alpha-beta TCR population by means of an anti-gamma-delta TCR antibody. CD8+ T cells in roughly six donors included dominant NKG2C+ clonotypes at roughly 1.0-7.5%.

The source material was PBMCs from blood, sampled on the day of vaccination. The receptor comes from a man aged 50-59 years who received an inactivated influenza vaccine.

This CDR3 is CATSDPGTTDTQYF. DNA of the CDR3: TGTGCCACCAGTGACCCGGGAACCACAGATACGCAGTATTTT. The V call is TRBV24-1, the J call TRBJ2-3; possibly TRBD2 for D (5 bases). CDR1 and CDR2 from the germline V gene are KGHDR and SFDVKD. Deletions cut 4 bases from V and 2 bases from J, with 9 bases between. This CDR3 region has 14 residues.